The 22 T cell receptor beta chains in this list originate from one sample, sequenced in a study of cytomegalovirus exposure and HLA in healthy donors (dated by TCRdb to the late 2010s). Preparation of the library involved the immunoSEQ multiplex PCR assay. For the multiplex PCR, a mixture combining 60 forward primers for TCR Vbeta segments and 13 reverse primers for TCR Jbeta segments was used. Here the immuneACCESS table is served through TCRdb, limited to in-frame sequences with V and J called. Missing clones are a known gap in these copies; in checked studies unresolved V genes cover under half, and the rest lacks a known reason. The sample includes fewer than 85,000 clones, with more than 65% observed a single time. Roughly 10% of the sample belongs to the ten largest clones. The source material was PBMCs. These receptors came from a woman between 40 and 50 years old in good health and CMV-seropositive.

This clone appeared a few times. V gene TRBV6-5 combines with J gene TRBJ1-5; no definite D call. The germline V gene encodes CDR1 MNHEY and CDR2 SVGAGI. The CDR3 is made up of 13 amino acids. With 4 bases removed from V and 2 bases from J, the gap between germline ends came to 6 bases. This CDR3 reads CASSSQGNQPQHF. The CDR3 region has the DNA TGTGCCAGCAGTTCCCAGGGCAATCAGCCCCAGCATTTT.

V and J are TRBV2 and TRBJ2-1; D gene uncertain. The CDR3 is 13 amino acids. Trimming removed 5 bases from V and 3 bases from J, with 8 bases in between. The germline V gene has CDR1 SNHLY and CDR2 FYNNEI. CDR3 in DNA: TGTGCCAGCAGTTCTGACAACTACAATGAGCAGTTCTTC. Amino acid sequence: CASSSDNYNEQFF.

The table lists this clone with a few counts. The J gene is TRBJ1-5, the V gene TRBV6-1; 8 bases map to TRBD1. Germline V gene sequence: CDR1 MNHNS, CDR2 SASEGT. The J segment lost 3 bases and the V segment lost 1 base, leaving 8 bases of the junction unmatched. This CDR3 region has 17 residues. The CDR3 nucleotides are TGTGCCAGCAGTGAAGTTAGGACAGGGAGGGTCAATCAGCCCCAGCATTTT. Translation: CASSEVRTGRVNQPQHF.

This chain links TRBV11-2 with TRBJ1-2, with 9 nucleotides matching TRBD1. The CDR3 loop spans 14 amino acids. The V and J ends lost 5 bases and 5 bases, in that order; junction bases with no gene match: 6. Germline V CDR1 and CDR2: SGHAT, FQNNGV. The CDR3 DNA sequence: TGTGCCAGCAGCCGGGACAGGGAATCTTATGGCTACACCTTC. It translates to CASSRDRESYGYTF.

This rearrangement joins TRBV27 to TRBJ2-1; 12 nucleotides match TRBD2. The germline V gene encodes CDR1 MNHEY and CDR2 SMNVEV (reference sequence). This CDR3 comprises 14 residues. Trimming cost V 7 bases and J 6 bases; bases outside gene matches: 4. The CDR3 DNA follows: TGTGCCAGCACCATGACTAGCGGGGGCAATGAGCAGTTCTTC. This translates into CASTMTSGGNEQFF.

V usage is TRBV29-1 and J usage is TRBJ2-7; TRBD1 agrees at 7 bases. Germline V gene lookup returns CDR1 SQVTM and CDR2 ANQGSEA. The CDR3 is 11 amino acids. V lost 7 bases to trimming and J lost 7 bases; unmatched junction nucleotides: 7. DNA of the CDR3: TGCAGCGGGACAAGACAGGGTGAGCAGTACTTC. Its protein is CSGTRQGEQYF.

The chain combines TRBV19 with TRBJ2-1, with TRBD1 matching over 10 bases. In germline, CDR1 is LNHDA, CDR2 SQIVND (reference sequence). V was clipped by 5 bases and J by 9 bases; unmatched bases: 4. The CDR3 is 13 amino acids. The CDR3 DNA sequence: TGTGCCAGTAGTGGACAGGGGGTAGGTGAGCAGTTCTTC. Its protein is CASSGQGVGEQFF.

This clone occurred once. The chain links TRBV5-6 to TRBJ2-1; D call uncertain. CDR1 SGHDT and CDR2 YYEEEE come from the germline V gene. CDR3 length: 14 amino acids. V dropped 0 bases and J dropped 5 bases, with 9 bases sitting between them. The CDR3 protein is CASSLVVANNEQFF. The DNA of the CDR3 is TGTGCCAGCAGCTTGGTAGTAGCTAACAATGAGCAGTTCTTC.

This CDR3 is CASRFRDWSTDTQYF. The CDR3 region has the DNA TGTGCCAGCAGATTCCGGGACTGGAGCACAGATACGCAGTATTTT. V usage is TRBV2 and J usage is TRBJ2-3, with D maybe TRBD2 (6 bases). Germline assignment: CDR1 SNHLY and CDR2 FYNNEI. This CDR3 contains 15 residues. V was shortened by 6 bases and J by 0 bases, with 13 bases between the two germline ends.

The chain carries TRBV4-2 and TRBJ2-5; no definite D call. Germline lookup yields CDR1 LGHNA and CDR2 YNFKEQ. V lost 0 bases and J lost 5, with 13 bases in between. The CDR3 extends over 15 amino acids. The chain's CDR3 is CASSQEIGAGETQYF. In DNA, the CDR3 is TGTGCCAGCAGCCAAGAGATCGGAGCTGGGGAGACCCAGTACTTC.

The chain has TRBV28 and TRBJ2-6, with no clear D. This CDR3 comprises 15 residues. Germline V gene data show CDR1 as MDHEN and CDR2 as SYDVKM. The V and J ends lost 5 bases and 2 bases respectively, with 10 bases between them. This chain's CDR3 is CASSPTQAGANVLTF. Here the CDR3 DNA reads TGTGCCAGCAGTCCTACCCAGGCTGGGGCCAACGTCCTGACTTTC. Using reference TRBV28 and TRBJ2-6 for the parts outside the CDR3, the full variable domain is DVKVTQSSRYLVKRTGEKVFLECVQDMDHENMFWYRQDPGLGLRLIYFSYDVKMKEKGDIPEGYSVSREKKERFSLILESASTNQTSMYLCASSPTQAGANVLTFGAGSRLTVL.

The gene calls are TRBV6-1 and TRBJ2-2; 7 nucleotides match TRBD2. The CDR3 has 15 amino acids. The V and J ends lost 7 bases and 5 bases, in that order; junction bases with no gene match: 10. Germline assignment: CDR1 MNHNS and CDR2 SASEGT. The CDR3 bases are TGTGCCAGCACAGGAGGACTAGAGGTTACCGGGGAGCTGTTTTTT. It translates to CASTGGLEVTGELFF.

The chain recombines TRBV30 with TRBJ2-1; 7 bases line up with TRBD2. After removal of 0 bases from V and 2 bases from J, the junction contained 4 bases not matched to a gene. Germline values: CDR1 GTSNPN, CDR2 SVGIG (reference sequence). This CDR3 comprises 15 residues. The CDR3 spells CAWSVLSGTYNEQFF. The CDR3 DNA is TGTGCCTGGAGTGTACTCAGCGGGACCTACAATGAGCAGTTCTTC.

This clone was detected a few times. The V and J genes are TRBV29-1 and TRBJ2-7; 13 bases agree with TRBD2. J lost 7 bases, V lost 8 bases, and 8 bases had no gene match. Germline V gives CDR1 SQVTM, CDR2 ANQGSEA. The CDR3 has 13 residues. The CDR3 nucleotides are TGCAGCATAAGGACTAGCGGGAGAAGGGAGCAGTACTTC. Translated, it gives CSIRTSGRREQYF.

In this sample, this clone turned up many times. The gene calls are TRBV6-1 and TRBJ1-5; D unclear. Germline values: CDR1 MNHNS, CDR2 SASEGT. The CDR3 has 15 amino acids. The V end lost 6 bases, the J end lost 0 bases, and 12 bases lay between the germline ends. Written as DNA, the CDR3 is TGTGCCAGCAGAGCCAGGATCAGTAGCAATCAGCCCCAGCATTTT. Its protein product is CASRARISSNQPQHF.

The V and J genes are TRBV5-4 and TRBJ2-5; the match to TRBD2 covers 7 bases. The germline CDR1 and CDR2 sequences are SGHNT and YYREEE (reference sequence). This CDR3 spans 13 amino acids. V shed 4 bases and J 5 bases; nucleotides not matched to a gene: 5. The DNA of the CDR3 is TGTGCCAGCAGCCCCAGCGGGACCGAGACCCAGTACTTC. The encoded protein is CASSPSGTETQYF.

DNA for the CDR3: TGTGCCTGGAGTTTTACTAGCGTATACAATGAGCAGTTCTTC. It specifies CAWSFTSVYNEQFF. This chain connects TRBV30 to TRBJ2-1; 7 positions agree with TRBD2. The junction had 5 bases not matched to a gene; V was cut back by 2 bases and J by 4 bases. Germline V gene data show CDR1 as GTSNPN and CDR2 as SVGIG (reference sequence). CDR3 length equals 14 residues.

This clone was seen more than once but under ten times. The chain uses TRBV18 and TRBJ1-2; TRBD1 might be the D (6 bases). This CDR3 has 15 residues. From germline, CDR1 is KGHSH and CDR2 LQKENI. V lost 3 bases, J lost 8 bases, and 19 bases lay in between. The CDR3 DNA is TGTGCCAGCTCACCCCAACCCAGTACAGGGTGGGGCTACACCTTC. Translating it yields CASSPQPSTGWGYTF.

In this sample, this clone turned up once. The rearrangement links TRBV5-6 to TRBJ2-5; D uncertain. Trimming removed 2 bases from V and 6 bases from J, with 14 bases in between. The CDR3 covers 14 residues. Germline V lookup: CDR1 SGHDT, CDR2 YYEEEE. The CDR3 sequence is CASSFDGRTKTQYF. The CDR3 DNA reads TGTGCCAGCAGCTTTGATGGGCGCACAAAGACCCAGTACTTC.

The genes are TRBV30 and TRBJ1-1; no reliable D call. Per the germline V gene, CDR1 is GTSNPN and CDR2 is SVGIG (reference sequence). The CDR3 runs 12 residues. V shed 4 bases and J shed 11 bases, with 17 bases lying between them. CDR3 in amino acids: CAWTSGGRWAFF. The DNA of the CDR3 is TGTGCCTGGACTTCTGGAGGGCGTTGGGCTTTCTTT.

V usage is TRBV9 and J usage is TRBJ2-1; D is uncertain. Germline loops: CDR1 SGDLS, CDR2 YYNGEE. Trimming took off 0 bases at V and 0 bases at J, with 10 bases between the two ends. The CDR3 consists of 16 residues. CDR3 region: CASSVGSMSSYNEQFF. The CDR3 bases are TGTGCCAGCAGCGTAGGGTCCATGAGCTCCTACAATGAGCAGTTCTTC.

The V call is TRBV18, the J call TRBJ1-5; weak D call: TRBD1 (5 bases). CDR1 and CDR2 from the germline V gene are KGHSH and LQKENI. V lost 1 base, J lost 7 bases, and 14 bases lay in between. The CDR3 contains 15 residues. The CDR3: CASSPRGDGGQPQHF. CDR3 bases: TGTGCCAGCTCACCACGAGGGGACGGGGGACAGCCCCAGCATTTT.